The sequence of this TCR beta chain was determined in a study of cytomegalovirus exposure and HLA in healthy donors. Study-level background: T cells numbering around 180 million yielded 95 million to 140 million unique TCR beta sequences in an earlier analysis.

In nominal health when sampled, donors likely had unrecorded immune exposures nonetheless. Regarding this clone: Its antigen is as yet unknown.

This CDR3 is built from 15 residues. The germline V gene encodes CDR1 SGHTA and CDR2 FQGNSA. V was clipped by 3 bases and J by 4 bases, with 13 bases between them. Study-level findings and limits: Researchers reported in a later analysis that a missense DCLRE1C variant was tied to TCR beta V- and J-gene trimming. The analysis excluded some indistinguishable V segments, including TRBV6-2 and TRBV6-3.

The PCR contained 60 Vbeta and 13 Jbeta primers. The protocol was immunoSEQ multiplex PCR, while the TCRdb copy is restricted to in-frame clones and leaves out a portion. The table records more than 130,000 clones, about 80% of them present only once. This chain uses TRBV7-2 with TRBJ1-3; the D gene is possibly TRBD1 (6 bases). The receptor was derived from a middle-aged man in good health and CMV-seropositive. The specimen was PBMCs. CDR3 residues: CASSLFRGAGNTIYF. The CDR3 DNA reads TGTGCCAGCAGCTTGTTCAGGGGCGCAGGAAACACCATATATTTT. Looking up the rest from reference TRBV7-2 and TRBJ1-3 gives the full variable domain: GAGVSQSPSNKVTEKGKDVELRCDPISGHTALYWYRQSLGQGLEFLIYFQGNSAPDKSGLPSDRFSAERTGGSVSTLTIQRTQQEDSAVYLCASSLFRGAGNTIYFGEGSWLTVV.